Listed below are T cell receptor beta chains from one sample, sequenced in a study of CD8 T cells in Susac syndrome. TCRdb passed the immunoSEQ multiplex PCR reads through MiXCR, listing each CDR3 protein once. The repertoire consists of about 130,000 distinct CDR3 sequences, with just under 95% occurring once and the leading ten covering 0.2% to 0.25%. The sample comprised CD8+ T cells from PBMCs. These receptors were obtained from a human donor with Susac syndrome. Each CDR3 is given with its conserved first and last residue. Fields, in order: clone size, J gene, V gene, D gene, CDR3 protein, CDR3 DNA. D genes are given only for firm matches. Expanded clones get a size class; other rows say once, few or many, or leave the size out.

size: NA
J: TRBJ1-5
V: TRBV2
D: TRBD1
CDR3: CASTKAGTEVNQPQHF
DNA: TGTGCCAGCACCAAAGCCGGGACAGAAGTCAATCAGCCCCAGCATTTT

size: NA
J: TRBJ2-3
V: TRBV25-1
D: NA
CDR3: CASSGSQDYTDTQYF
DNA: TGTGCCAGCAGTGGATCGCAGGACTACACAGATACGCAGTATTTT

size: NA
J: TRBJ2-5
V: TRBV14
D: TRBD2
CDR3: CASSRLAGVETQYF
DNA: TGTGCCAGCAGCCGGCTAGCGGGAGTCGAGACCCAGTACTTC

size: NA
J: TRBJ1-3
V: TRBV9
D: NA
CDR3: CASSVARRPSGNTIYF
DNA: TGTGCCAGCAGCGTAGCTCGGCGTCCCTCTGGAAACACCATATATTTT

size: NA
J: TRBJ2-3
V: TRBV20-1
D: TRBD2
CDR3: CSARDSGLADTDTQYF
DNA: TGCAGTGCTAGAGACTCCGGACTAGCCGACACAGATACGCAGTATTTT

size: NA
J: TRBJ2-7
V: TRBV20-1
D: TRBD2
CDR3: CSARSTSGGDSYEQYF
DNA: TGCAGTGCTAGATCGACTAGCGGGGGAGACTCCTACGAGCAGTACTTC

size: NA
J: TRBJ1-5
V: TRBV6-7
D: TRBD1
CDR3: CASLGQGVSNQPQHF
DNA: TGTGCCAGCCTAGGACAGGGGGTAAGCAATCAGCCCCAGCATTTT

size: NA
J: TRBJ1-3
V: TRBV7-9
D: NA
CDR3: CASSLPSGGGESSGNTIYF
DNA: TGTGCCAGCAGCTTACCATCGGGCGGGGGGGAGTCCTCTGGAAACACCATATATTTT

size: NA
J: TRBJ1-3
V: TRBV27
D: NA
CDR3: CASSYGQPSSGNTIYF
DNA: TGTGCCAGCAGTTACGGACAGCCGAGCTCTGGAAACACCATATATTTT

size: NA
J: TRBJ2-7
V: TRBV28
D: NA
CDR3: CASGEPTLHEQYF
DNA: TGTGCCAGCGGGGAACCCACCCTCCACGAGCAGTACTTC

size: NA
J: TRBJ2-7
V: TRBV25-1
D: NA
CDR3: CASSDILYEQYF
DNA: TGTGCCAGCAGTGACATACTCTACGAGCAGTACTTC

size: NA
J: TRBJ2-1
V: TRBV6-1
D: TRBD2
CDR3: CASSDSSGSYNEQFF
DNA: TGTGCCAGCAGTGACTCTAGCGGGTCCTACAATGAGCAGTTCTTC

size: NA
J: TRBJ2-7
V: TRBV27
D: NA
CDR3: CASSFAGPHSYEQYF
DNA: TGTGCCAGCAGTTTCGCGGGGCCCCACTCCTACGAGCAGTACTTC

size: NA
J: TRBJ2-5
V: TRBV6-1
D: NA
CDR3: CASSSASWETQYF
DNA: TGTGCCAGCAGCTCCGCCAGTTGGGAGACCCAGTACTTC

size: NA
J: TRBJ2-7
V: TRBV28
D: TRBD1
CDR3: CASTPGTGMGEQYF
DNA: TGTGCCAGCACCCCCGGGACAGGGATGGGCGAGCAGTACTTC

size: NA
J: TRBJ2-5
V: TRBV3-1
D: TRBD2
CDR3: CASSQGSGADQETQYF
DNA: TGTGCCAGCAGCCAAGGTAGCGGGGCGGACCAAGAGACCCAGTACTTC

size: NA
J: TRBJ2-7
V: TRBV20-1
D: NA
CDR3: CSARDTFYEQYF
DNA: TGCAGTGCTAGAGACACCTTCTACGAGCAGTACTTC

size: NA
J: TRBJ2-7
V: TRBV5-6
D: TRBD2
CDR3: CASSGDRTTSGKSYEQYF
DNA: TGTGCCAGCAGCGGCGACCGAACGACTAGCGGGAAATCCTACGAGCAGTACTTC

size: NA
J: TRBJ2-1
V: TRBV9
D: NA
CDR3: CASSVDGGPYNEQFF
DNA: TGTGCCAGCAGCGTAGACGGGGGGCCTTACAATGAGCAGTTCTTC

size: NA
J: TRBJ2-5
V: TRBV25-1
D: NA
CDR3: CASTGARTLETQYF
DNA: TGTGCCAGCACCGGTGCCAGAACTTTGGAGACCCAGTACTTC

size: NA
J: TRBJ1-1
V: TRBV20-1
D: NA
CDR3: CSARLTGTDEAFF
DNA: TGCAGTGCTAGATTAACAGGGACCGATGAAGCTTTCTTT

size: NA
J: TRBJ1-2
V: TRBV7-9
D: NA
CDR3: CASSSPGHNYGYTF
DNA: TGTGCCAGCAGCTCACCGGGACATAACTATGGCTACACCTTC

size: once
J: TRBJ2-4
V: TRBV4-3
D: NA
CDR3: CASSQDFQIKNIQYF
DNA: TGCGCCAGCAGCCAAGACTTCCAAATCAAAAACATTCAGTACTTC

size: NA
J: TRBJ2-3
V: TRBV30
D: TRBD1
CDR3: CAWSVWDRGTDTQYF
DNA: TGTGCCTGGAGTGTCTGGGACAGGGGTACAGATACGCAGTATTTT

size: NA
J: TRBJ2-6
V: TRBV6-2/TRBV6-3
D: NA
CDR3: CASSYPELSGANVLTF
DNA: TGTGCCAGCAGTTACCCGGAGCTCTCTGGGGCCAACGTCCTGACTTTC

size: once
J: TRBJ1-1
V: TRBV30
D: NA
CDR3: CAWTVGNTEAFF
DNA: TGTGCCTGGACAGTGGGGAACACTGAAGCTTTCTTT

size: NA
J: TRBJ2-2
V: TRBV5-1
D: NA
CDR3: CASSGIGTSYTGELFF
DNA: TGCGCCAGCAGCGGCATCGGGACTTCATACACCGGGGAGCTGTTTTTT

size: NA
J: TRBJ1-1
V: TRBV4-1
D: TRBD1
CDR3: CASSLRQGPTEAFF
DNA: TGCGCCAGCAGCCTTCGACAGGGACCCACTGAAGCTTTCTTT

size: NA
J: TRBJ2-2
V: TRBV7-6
D: NA
CDR3: CASSLYGPDTGELFF
DNA: TGTGCCAGCAGCTTATATGGTCCCGACACCGGGGAGCTGTTTTTT

size: NA
J: TRBJ1-5
V: TRBV30
D: NA
CDR3: CAWSGGLNQPQHF
DNA: TGTGCCTGGAGTGGAGGGTTAAATCAGCCCCAGCATTTT

size: NA
J: TRBJ2-1
V: TRBV6-5
D: TRBD2
CDR3: CASSYWRESYNEQFF
DNA: TGTGCCAGCAGTTACTGGCGGGAGTCCTACAATGAGCAGTTCTTC

size: NA
J: TRBJ2-7
V: TRBV18
D: TRBD1
CDR3: CASSLSGTGDYEQYF
DNA: TGTGCCAGCTCACTCTCCGGGACAGGGGACTACGAGCAGTACTTC

size: NA
J: TRBJ1-2
V: TRBV9
D: NA
CDR3: CASSPTGGSNYGYTF
DNA: TGTGCCAGCAGCCCTACCGGGGGATCAAACTATGGCTACACCTTC

size: NA
J: TRBJ2-7
V: TRBV20-1
D: NA
CDR3: CSARDREYEQYF
DNA: TGCAGTGCTAGAGATCGAGAGTACGAGCAGTACTTC

size: NA
J: TRBJ2-3
V: TRBV20-1
D: TRBD2
CDR3: CSAAGAVIDTQYF
DNA: TGCAGTGCAGCGGGGGCGGTTATAGATACGCAGTATTTT

size: NA
J: TRBJ2-3
V: TRBV27
D: NA
CDR3: CASSLFARGTDTQYF
DNA: TGTGCCAGCAGTTTATTTGCTAGGGGCACAGATACGCAGTATTTT

size: NA
J: TRBJ2-1
V: TRBV29-1
D: NA
CDR3: CSVEGGTQDDNEQFF
DNA: TGCAGCGTTGAAGGGGGGACCCAGGATGACAATGAGCAGTTCTTC

size: NA
J: TRBJ2-2
V: TRBV14
D: NA
CDR3: CASSQVGITGELFF
DNA: TGTGCCAGCAGCCAAGTCGGTATCACCGGGGAGCTGTTTTTT

size: NA
J: TRBJ1-2
V: TRBV7-9
D: TRBD1
CDR3: CASNRDREVRGYGYTF
DNA: TGTGCCAGCAACCGGGACAGGGAGGTCCGCGGCTATGGCTACACCTTC

size: NA
J: TRBJ1-5
V: TRBV20-1
D: NA
CDR3: CSATNTENQPQHF
DNA: TGCAGTGCTACCAACACAGAGAATCAGCCCCAGCATTTT

size: NA
J: TRBJ2-1
V: TRBV20-1
D: NA
CDR3: CSAPARYSYNEQFF
DNA: TGCAGTGCTCCAGCAAGGTACTCCTACAATGAGCAGTTCTTC

size: NA
J: TRBJ1-2
V: TRBV5-4
D: TRBD1
CDR3: CASSLGDRNYGYTF
DNA: TGTGCCAGCAGCTTGGGGGACAGGAACTATGGCTACACCTTC

size: NA
J: TRBJ2-1
V: TRBV12-3/TRBV12-4
D: TRBD1
CDR3: CASSAGTGYNEQFF
DNA: TGTGCCAGCAGTGCCGGGACAGGTTACAATGAGCAGTTCTTC

size: NA
J: TRBJ2-1
V: TRBV5-6
D: TRBD1
CDR3: CASSSAGTGGSNEQFF
DNA: TGTGCCAGCAGCTCAGCCGGGACAGGGGGCAGCAATGAGCAGTTCTTC

size: NA
J: TRBJ1-1
V: TRBV2
D: NA
CDR3: CASSEPPGALNTEAFF
DNA: TGTGCCAGCAGTGAACCCCCAGGGGCCCTGAACACTGAAGCTTTCTTT

size: NA
J: TRBJ2-5
V: TRBV12-3/TRBV12-4
D: NA
CDR3: CASRPTVSEETQYF
DNA: TGTGCCAGCAGGCCTACAGTGTCCGAAGAGACCCAGTACTTC

size: NA
J: TRBJ1-2
V: TRBV20-1
D: TRBD1
CDR3: CSARDPQGALYGYTF
DNA: TGCAGTGCTAGAGACCCCCAGGGGGCCCTCTATGGCTACACCTTC

size: NA
J: TRBJ2-1
V: TRBV20-1
D: NA
CDR3: CSARGLVRDSYNEQFF
DNA: TGCAGTGCTAGAGGACTAGTCCGGGACTCTTACAATGAGCAGTTCTTC

size: NA
J: TRBJ1-1
V: TRBV30
D: TRBD1
CDR3: CAWSKGQGFTEAFF
DNA: TGTGCCTGGAGTAAGGGACAGGGGTTCACTGAAGCTTTCTTT

size: NA
J: TRBJ1-2
V: TRBV9
D: NA
CDR3: CASGLGGLPPGYTF
DNA: TGTGCCAGCGGGCTCGGCGGTCTGCCCCCCGGCTACACCTTC

size: NA
J: TRBJ2-1
V: TRBV11-2
D: NA
CDR3: CASSFQQTRTRNEQFF
DNA: TGTGCCAGCAGCTTCCAACAAACTAGGACGAGGAATGAGCAGTTCTTC

size: NA
J: TRBJ2-2
V: TRBV9
D: TRBD2
CDR3: CASSVSGGALTGELFF
DNA: TGTGCCAGCAGCGTATCCGGGGGGGCTCTAACCGGGGAGCTGTTTTTT

size: NA
J: TRBJ1-2
V: TRBV13
D: NA
CDR3: CASSPGTINYGYTF
DNA: TGTGCCAGCAGCCCCGGGACCATTAACTATGGCTACACCTTC

size: NA
J: TRBJ2-1
V: TRBV5-1
D: TRBD2
CDR3: CASSIPAGAPNEQFF
DNA: TGCGCCAGCAGCATACCAGCGGGGGCCCCTAATGAGCAGTTCTTC

size: NA
J: TRBJ2-5
V: TRBV12-3/TRBV12-4
D: NA
CDR3: CASSSARNQGTQYF
DNA: TGTGCCAGCAGTTCGGCTAGGAATCAAGGGACCCAGTACTTC

size: NA
J: TRBJ1-5
V: TRBV6-1
D: NA
CDR3: CASSPADGTGGGAQHF
DNA: TGTGCCAGCAGTCCGGCCGATGGGACGGGCGGAGGAGCCCAGCATTTT

size: NA
J: TRBJ2-3
V: TRBV12-3/TRBV12-4
D: TRBD2
CDR3: CASSLGTSGYTDTQYF
DNA: TGTGCCAGCAGTCTGGGGACTAGCGGATACACAGATACGCAGTATTTT

size: NA
J: TRBJ1-3
V: TRBV4-1
D: NA
CDR3: CASSQKRIVGNTIYF
DNA: TGCGCCAGCAGCCAAAAGAGGATAGTTGGAAACACCATATATTTT

size: NA
J: TRBJ1-1
V: TRBV12-3/TRBV12-4
D: NA
CDR3: CASSLFGDTEAFF
DNA: TGTGCCAGCAGTTTGTTTGGTGACACTGAAGCTTTCTTT

size: NA
J: TRBJ2-1
V: TRBV2
D: TRBD2
CDR3: CAGSGGDDNEQFF
DNA: TGTGCCGGAAGCGGGGGGGACGACAATGAGCAGTTCTTC